The text below deals with one T cell receptor beta chain. The data belong to a study of T-cell reconstitution after alpha-beta-depleted transplantation in children. Library preparation (for TCRbeta) was performed with unique molecular identifiers. TCRdb ran MiXCR on the PCR reads and lists one entry per CDR3 protein. The data contain approximately 240,000 distinct CDR3 sequences, under 9.5% of them singletons. The ends were cut back, 6 bases at V and 3 bases at J, with 11 bases in the middle. The CDR3 consists of 13 residues. This TCR came from a human donor who donated a stem cell graft to a child with acute lymphoblastic leukemia. The chain carries TRBV12-3 or TRBV12-4 and TRBJ1-1; D is undetermined. Here the sequenced sample was PBMCs from the stem cell graft donor, taken from the stem cell graft. The CDR3 protein is CASSWYIDTEAFF. In DNA, the CDR3 is TGTGCCAGCAGCTGGTACATTGACACTGAAGCTTTCTTT.